The 25 T cell receptor beta chains listed next were all sequenced from one sample in a study of T-cell memory formation after mild COVID-19. TCRdb re-called the 5' RACE reads through MiXCR, storing one row per CDR3 protein. The sample holds some 320,000 distinct CDR3 sequences, more than 15% seen once. Sequenced: PBMCs or a T cell subset sorted from them (not recorded which). Receptor source: a man aged 18 to 35 who had mild COVID-19 (a few samples of this study predate the infection). Cell type and time point are not known.

The chain combines TRBV7-2 with TRBJ1-5; a weak D match, TRBD1 (6 bases). The CDR3 contains 15 residues. The germline V and J ends were trimmed by 6 bases and 2 bases, with 14 bases remaining between them. Per germline, CDR1 SGHTA and CDR2 FQGNSA. CDR3 amino acids: CASSPGVIGNQPQHF. CDR3 bases: TGTGCCAGCAGTCCAGGGGTGATCGGCAATCAGCCCCAGCATTTT.

The table lists this clonotype with a few counts. The J gene is TRBJ2-7, the V gene TRBV10-2, with 7 bases aligning to TRBD1. Germline CDR1 WSHSY, CDR2 SAAADI. V was pared by 7 bases and J by 2 bases, with 8 bases of the junction left unmatched. The CDR3 consists of 14 residues. This CDR3 is CASTWDSPTYEQYF. CDR3 DNA sequence: TGCGCCAGCACCTGGGACAGTCCCACCTACGAGCAGTACTTC.

The genes are TRBV12-3 or TRBV12-4 and TRBJ2-7; 8 nucleotides line up with TRBD1. There are 14 residues in the CDR3. Trimming at V came to 6 bases and at J to 3 bases, leaving 7 bases not matched to a gene. DNA of the CDR3: TGTGCCAGCAGCTTGGACAGGGAAAACTACGAGCAGTACTTC. Translating it yields CASSLDRENYEQYF.

The genes are TRBV24-1 and TRBJ1-5, with TRBD1 identical over 7 bases. V trimming: 4 bases; J trimming: 5 bases; junction bases outside the gene matches: 4. The CDR3 has 14 residues. From germline, CDR1 is KGHDR and CDR2 SFDVKD. DNA of the CDR3: TGTGCCACCAGTGAGGCAGGGGGTTATCAGCCCCAGCATTTT. Residues: CATSEAGGYQPQHF.

The genes are TRBV7-3 and TRBJ2-6; D unresolved. CDR1 SGHTA and CDR2 FQGTGA come from the germline V gene. V lost 1 base to trimming and J lost 0 bases, with 7 bases between them. The CDR3 contains 16 residues. The CDR3 DNA reads as TGTGCCAGCAGCTTAAGTGCTACCTCTGGGGCCAACGTCCTGACTTTC. Translation gives CASSLSATSGANVLTF.

This clonotype came up a few times. This chain links TRBV30 with TRBJ1-5; no clear D. CDR1 GTSNPN and CDR2 SVGIG come from the germline V gene (reference sequence). The CDR3 contains 14 residues. V shed 1 base and J shed 6 bases, with 13 bases lying between them. The CDR3 DNA follows: TGTGCCTGGAGTGCCGCGACGATAACTCAGCCCCAGCATTTT. Protein: CAWSAATITQPQHF.

This clonotype occurred a few times. The genes are TRBV29-1 and TRBJ2-7, with no clear D. The V gene's germline CDR1 is SQVTM and CDR2 ANQGSEA. This CDR3 contains 15 residues. V lost 4 bases and J 4 bases, leaving 20 bases between the germline ends. The CDR3 DNA is TGCAGCGTTGCCTCGCCCGGCCAGGCGATGTACGAGCAGTACTTC. It yields the protein CSVASPGQAMYEQYF.

V is TRBV7-3 and J is TRBJ2-3; D gene uncertain. CDR1 and CDR2 from the germline V gene are SGHTA and FQGTGA. V was trimmed by 0 bases and J by 4 bases, leaving 5 bases between them. CDR3 length: 13 residues. In DNA, the CDR3 is TGTGCCAGCAGCTTAACCCACCCAGATACGCAGTATTTT. Translating gives CASSLTHPDTQYF.

Only a few counts were recorded for this clonotype. The chain links TRBV20-1 to TRBJ2-1, with a possible D match to TRBD1 (5 bases). CDR3 length: 12 residues. Germline CDR1 reads DFQATT; CDR2 reads SNEGSKA (reference sequence). V was pared by 2 bases and J by 10 bases, with 12 bases between. The CDR3 here is CSARLGEIEQFF. The CDR3 region has the DNA TGCAGTGCTAGACTAGGGGAAATAGAGCAGTTCTTC.

This clonotype was detected only a few times. The rearrangement uses TRBV7-2 and TRBJ2-7; possibly TRBD1 for D (5 bases). CDR1 is SGHTA, CDR2 FQGNSA, per germline. The CDR3 is 14 amino acids. Trimming removed 2 bases from V and 4 bases from J, with 12 bases in between. CDR3: CASSLRNRQYEQYF. The CDR3 nucleotides read TGTGCCAGCAGCTTACGGAACCGACAGTACGAGCAGTACTTC.

The sample holds a few counts of this clonotype. The chain joins TRBV19 to TRBJ2-7, with D possibly matching TRBD2 (5 bases). The CDR3 has 14 residues. V shed 4 bases and J shed 7 bases, with 17 bases lying between them. CDR1 and CDR2 (germline): LNHDA, SQIVND (reference sequence). CDR3 sequence reads: CASSNRGSRKEQYF. DNA for the CDR3: TGTGCCAGTAGTAACAGAGGGTCGAGGAAGGAGCAGTACTTC.

This clonotype was detected once. This chain joins TRBV10-3 and TRBJ2-3; a weak D match, TRBD2 (7 bases). Germline loops: CDR1 ENHRY, CDR2 SYGVKD. The V end was cut by 11 bases, the J end by 2 bases, with 17 bases between. This CDR3 is 14 amino acids long. The CDR3 protein is CAFLGGLHTDTQYF. CDR3 DNA: TGTGCCTTCCTGGGGGGGCTCCACACAGATACGCAGTATTTT.

V gene TRBV29-1 combines with J gene TRBJ2-3; 11 nucleotides agree with TRBD1. The CDR3 is 13 amino acids. Per germline, CDR1 SQVTM and CDR2 ANQGSEA. Trimming took 7 bases from V and 6 from J; bases not matched to a gene: 6. The chain's CDR3 is CSAGTGGPDTQYF. CDR3 in DNA: TGCAGCGCCGGGACAGGGGGTCCTGATACGCAGTATTTT.

The V gene is TRBV11-2, the J gene TRBJ2-6, with D hard to call. The CDR3 totals 14 residues. Trimming removed 5 bases at V and 2 bases at J, with 7 bases between. The germline CDR1 and CDR2 sequences are SGHAT and FQNNGV. The CDR3 DNA reads TGTGCCAGCAGCCAGCCGGCTGGGGCCAACGTCCTGACTTTC. Protein: CASSQPAGANVLTF.

There are a few counts of this clonotype. The chain's CDR3 is CASSRLAHEQFF. The CDR3 DNA follows: TGTGCCAGCAGCCGACTAGCGCATGAGCAGTTCTTC. The chain couples TRBV12-3 or TRBV12-4 to TRBJ2-1; 8 nucleotides align to TRBD2. With V trimmed by 6 bases and J by 8 bases, 3 bases remained unmatched. The CDR3 is 12 amino acids.

V gene TRBV7-4 combines with J gene TRBJ1-2; no clear D gene. This CDR3 comprises 11 residues. V was trimmed by 4 bases and J by 9 bases, leaving 9 bases between them. CDR1 and CDR2 (germline): SGHVT, SQSDAQ. CDR3: CASSYEVCYTF. DNA for the CDR3: TGTGCCAGCAGCTATGAGGTCTGCTACACCTTC.

The chain has TRBV3-1 and TRBJ1-5; TRBD1 matches at 10 bases. This CDR3 is 14 amino acids long. J lost 6 bases, V lost 2 bases, and 1 base had no gene match. CDR1 and CDR2 (germline): LGHDT, YNNKEL (reference sequence). CDR3 coding DNA: TGTGCCAGCAGCCAATGGACAGGGGGTCAGCCCCAGCATTTT. Its translation is CASSQWTGGQPQHF.

This chain links TRBV20-1 with TRBJ2-5; maybe TRBD2 (5 bases). Germline V lookup: CDR1 DFQATT, CDR2 SNEGSKA (reference sequence). Trimming took 7 bases from V and 7 from J, leaving 13 bases between them. This CDR3 comprises 11 residues. In DNA, the CDR3 is TGCAGTGTCAAGCCGGCGGGGACCCAGTACTTC. Its protein is CSVKPAGTQYF.

The table lists this clonotype with a count of one. The rearrangement joins TRBV25-1 to TRBJ1-4; possibly TRBD1 for D (5 bases). V lost 0 bases, J lost 4 bases, and 12 bases lay in between. The CDR3 extends over 16 amino acids. Per the germline V gene, CDR1 is MGHDK and CDR2 is SYGVNS. DNA of the CDR3: TGTGCCAGCAGTGAATATCAGGGAGGAATTAATGAAAAACTGTTTTTT. It yields the protein CASSEYQGGINEKLFF.

This chain uses TRBV5-1 with TRBJ1-6; 12 bases align to TRBD1. The CDR3 is 16 residues long. V gave up 4 bases and J gave up 7 bases; unmatched junction bases: 6. Germline values: CDR1 SGHRS, CDR2 YFSETQ. CDR3 protein: CASSRTGQGANSPLHF. The CDR3 DNA is TGCGCCAGCAGCAGAACGGGACAGGGGGCGAATTCACCCCTCCACTTT.

This clonotype was counted a few times. The chain couples TRBV5-1 to TRBJ2-4; tentative D call: TRBD2 (7 bases). The germline gives CDR1 SGHRS, CDR2 YFSETQ. The CDR3 has 15 amino acids. Trimming took off 1 base at V and 5 bases at J, with 13 bases between the two ends. DNA for the CDR3: TGCGCCAGCAGCTTGATGGGGGGGGCCGAAAACATTCAGTACTTC. This codes for CASSLMGGAENIQYF.

The genes are TRBV6-6 and TRBJ1-2; unclear D gene. CDR3 length equals 13 residues. CDR1 is MNHNY, CDR2 SVGAGI, per germline (reference sequence). Trimming took 2 bases from V and 0 from J, leaving 4 bases between them. CDR3 amino acids: CASSYRANYGYTF. The DNA for the CDR3 is TGTGCCAGCAGTTACAGAGCTAACTATGGCTACACCTTC.

This clonotype was counted a few times. V gene TRBV24-1 combines with J gene TRBJ2-2; D may be TRBD1 (6 bases). The CDR3 extends over 15 amino acids. Per the germline V gene, CDR1 is KGHDR and CDR2 is SFDVKD. The V and J ends lost 9 bases and 2 bases respectively, with 15 bases between them. CDR3 residues: CATSVSRGNTGELFF. CDR3 coding DNA: TGTGCCACCTCGGTCTCCAGGGGAAACACCGGGGAGCTGTTTTTT.

The rearrangement links TRBV19 to TRBJ1-1, with D possibly being TRBD1 (5 bases). V was trimmed by 10 bases and J by 0 bases, leaving 12 bases between them. The germline CDR1 and CDR2 sequences are LNHDA and SQIVND (reference sequence). The CDR3 has 13 amino acids. For the CDR3, the DNA is TGTGCCACGACAGAGACCATGAACACTGAAGCTTTCTTT. Its translation: CATTETMNTEAFF.

The chain carries TRBV20-1 and TRBJ2-7; TRBD2 matches at 10 bases. There are 14 residues in the CDR3. Germline V gene data show CDR1 as DFQATT and CDR2 as SNEGSKA (reference sequence). V lost 5 bases to trimming and J lost 0 bases; unmatched junction nucleotides: 4. CDR3 in DNA: TGCAGTGCTCCTATAGCGGGGGGCTCCTACGAGCAGTACTTC. This gives the protein CSAPIAGGSYEQYF.